This T cell receptor beta chain is drawn from a study of identical twins. Study results and caveats: Fewer insertions were carried by abundant cord blood beta clonotypes, but none was seen in memory repertoires. Out-of-frame TCR alpha sharing observed in monozygotic twins exceeded model estimates.

Unique molecular identifiers were present on the cDNA, and a universal primer site came from template switching. TCRdb re-analysed the 5' RACE reads in MiXCR, keeping a single row per CDR3 protein. The sample has about 890,000 distinct CDR3 sequences; over 9% are singletons. Notes on this clonotype: Its antigen is as yet unknown.

Another study also made use of these data, one on yellow fever vaccine responses in identical twins.

What was sequenced was PBMCs. The clonotype comes from a woman between 18 and 29 years old in good health.

CDR3 coding DNA: TGTGCCAGCGGCAGGCCTCACCTATCCTACGAGCAGTACGTC. Translation gives CASGRPHLSYEQYV. The chain combines TRBV9 with TRBJ2-7; D is undetermined. The CDR3 consists of 14 residues. The V gene's germline CDR1 is SGDLS and CDR2 YYNGEE. Trimming shortened V by 7 bases and J by 1 base, and 15 bases separated the two germline ends.